These 8 T cell receptor beta chains share one sample of origin, sequenced in a study of control samples from healthy donors and cancer patients (dated by TCRdb to between 2020 and 2021). The library was made by the immunoSEQ multiplex PCR assay. TCRdb mirrors the immuneACCESS table, restricted to in-frame sequences. Some clones are absent from its copies; in checked studies, under half trace to an unresolved V gene, and the reason for the others is unknown. For this sample there are about 160,000 clones; approximately 94% appear just once. 14% of the sample is held by the ten biggest clonotypes. The sample consisted of PBMCs. The receptors shown here come from a man aged 55 to 69 with colorectal cancer.

The rearrangement uses TRBV6-5 and TRBJ2-5, with TRBD2 matching over 7 bases. With 6 bases clipped from V and 6 bases from J, the junction kept 10 bases outside the gene matches. Germline CDR1 is MNHEY and CDR2 is SVGAGI. The CDR3 consists of 14 residues. In DNA form, the CDR3 reads TGTGCCAGCAGCCCGGGGAGGGGTTCGCAGACCCAGTACTTC. This encodes CASSPGRGSQTQYF.

The chain employs TRBV11-2 and TRBJ2-7, with TRBD1 identical over 7 bases. The V segment lost 4 bases and the J segment 0 bases; nucleotides outside the gene matches: 3. Germline V gene data show CDR1 as SGHAT and CDR2 as FQNNGV. The CDR3 is 14 amino acids. CDR3 in DNA: TGTGCCAGCAGCTCGGGACAGAGCTCCTACGAGCAGTACTTC. Protein product: CASSSGQSSYEQYF.

The CDR3: CASSDVGLGYTF. CDR3 in DNA: TGCGCCAGCAGCGATGTAGGGCTGGGCTACACCTTC. The chain joins TRBV5-1 to TRBJ1-2; D call uncertain. The germline V gene has CDR1 SGHRS and CDR2 YFSETQ. The CDR3 contains 12 residues. V shed 4 bases and J shed 8 bases, with 12 bases lying between them.

This chain connects TRBV4-1 to TRBJ1-1; D ambiguous. This CDR3 is built from 15 residues. Germline values: CDR1 MGHRA, CDR2 YSYEKL. Trimming took off 3 bases at V and 4 bases at J, with 15 bases between the two ends. In nucleotides, the CDR3 is TGCGCCAGCAGCCACCCGGGCCAGAACCCCACTGAAGCTTTCTTT. Amino acid sequence: CASSHPGQNPTEAFF.

Concerning this clone: This same CDR3 is encoded by further DNA sequences in the sample. The chain recombines TRBV5-1 with TRBJ2-5, with 8 bases identical to TRBD1. Germline assignment: CDR1 SGHRS and CDR2 YFSETQ. The V segment lost 4 bases and the J segment 5 bases; nucleotides outside the gene matches: 7. This CDR3 spans 14 amino acids. The CDR3 bases are TGCGCCAGCAGCCCTACAGGGGGTGGGGAGACCCAGTACTTC. Protein sequence: CASSPTGGGETQYF.

In this sample, this clone turned up once. The chain uses TRBV2 and TRBJ1-5, with D uncertain. Looked up from germline, CDR1 is SNHLY and CDR2 is FYNNEI. With 5 bases removed from V and 6 bases from J, the gap between germline ends came to 14 bases. CDR3 length equals 14 residues. The DNA of the CDR3 is TGTGCCAGCAGTCCACATAGCAGTCCTCAGCCCCAGCATTTT. Translating gives CASSPHSSPQPQHF.

V usage is TRBV24-1 and J usage is TRBJ2-5; TRBD2 is a possible D gene (6 bases). Trimming took off 3 bases at V and 4 bases at J, with 8 bases between the two ends. The CDR3 has 13 amino acids. Germline V gene sequence: CDR1 KGHDR, CDR2 SFDVKD. CDR3 protein: CATSDGGVETQYF. As DNA, the CDR3 is TGTGCCACCAGTGATGGAGGGGTAGAGACCCAGTACTTC.

J is TRBJ1-2 and V is TRBV30; 9 nucleotides match TRBD1. This CDR3 spans 14 amino acids. CDR1 and CDR2 (germline): GTSNPN, SVGIG (reference sequence). J was trimmed by 7 bases and V by 2 bases; bases with no gene match: 8. CDR3 residues: CAWSPITGGRGYTF. The CDR3 DNA reads TGTGCCTGGAGTCCGATCACAGGGGGCCGTGGCTACACCTTC.